The 22 T cell receptor beta chains listed next were all sequenced from one sample in a study of blood T cell repertoires in COVID-19. Sequenced by immunoSEQ multiplex PCR; TCRdb stores in-frame clones only, minus some. This table holds about 190,000 clones, 70% to 80% found once. What was sequenced was peripheral blood. The receptors shown here come from a man aged 50 to 60 who had recovered from COVID-19.

V and J are TRBV3-1 (or the pseudogene TRBV3-2) and TRBJ2-2; 12 bases align to TRBD2. The trim removed 6 bases at V and 5 bases at J, leaving 10 bases unmatched. This CDR3 region has 17 residues. Germline V lookup: CDR1 LGHDT, CDR2 YNNKEL (reference sequence). The CDR3 DNA reads TGTGCCAGCAGGCCCCTAGCGGGAGGGCCCGGAACCGGGGAGCTGTTTTTT. Its protein product is CASRPLAGGPGTGELFF.

This sequence joins TRBV19 and TRBJ2-1; the match to TRBD1 covers 8 bases. After removal of 4 bases from V and 7 bases from J, the junction contained 9 bases not matched to a gene. Germline-derived CDR1 and CDR2 are LNHDA and SQIVND (reference sequence). This CDR3 is 15 amino acids long. CDR3 sequence: CASSNIGQGPNEQFF. CDR3 nucleotides: TGTGCCAGTAGTAACATAGGACAGGGACCGAATGAGCAGTTCTTC.

This chain links TRBV29-1 with TRBJ2-7; 10 nucleotides align to TRBD2. The CDR3 is 13 amino acids. V lost 3 bases and J lost 5; bases outside the gene matches: 4. CDR1 SQVTM and CDR2 ANQGSEA come from the germline V gene. The CDR3 DNA reads TGCAGCGTTGACGCTAGCGGGAGTGACGAGCAGTACTTC. Its protein is CSVDASGSDEQYF.

V is TRBV28 and J is TRBJ2-7; D gene ambiguous. The V gene's germline CDR1 is MDHEN and CDR2 SYDVKM. V was trimmed by 6 bases and J by 4 bases, leaving 16 bases between them. This CDR3 contains 14 residues. The CDR3, as DNA: TGTGCCAGCAGAAACGGTGACAACTTATACGAGCAGTACTTC. Protein sequence: CASRNGDNLYEQYF.

The genes are TRBV19 and TRBJ1-2, with D perhaps matching TRBD1 (5 bases). V lost 7 bases and J 0 bases, leaving 12 bases between the germline ends. The germline V gene encodes CDR1 LNHDA and CDR2 SQIVND (reference sequence). This CDR3 is built from 14 residues. The DNA of the CDR3 is TGTGCCAGTAAGGGGTTAGATACTAACTATGGCTACACCTTC. Translated, it gives CASKGLDTNYGYTF. The variable domain in full, with the rest retrieved from reference TRBV19 and TRBJ1-2, is DGGITQSPKYLFRKEGQNVTLSCEQNLNHDAMYWYRQDPGQGLRLIYYSQIVNDFQKGDIAEGYSVSREKKESFPLTVTSAQKNPTAFYLCASKGLDTNYGYTFGSGTRLTVV.

This clone was counted a single time. The chain has TRBV10-3 and TRBJ1-2, with TRBD1 identical over 10 bases. There are 18 residues in the CDR3. V shed 8 bases and J 2 bases; nucleotides not matched to a gene: 17. Germline V CDR1 and CDR2: ENHRY, SYGVKD. The CDR3 sequence is CAISPGIPGQGRNYGYTF. In DNA, the CDR3 is TGTGCCATCTCCCCGGGGATTCCGGGACAGGGGAGAAACTATGGCTACACCTTC.

This chain links TRBV7-9 with TRBJ1-3; 11 nucleotides line up with TRBD1. There are 16 residues in the CDR3. With 5 bases clipped from V and 6 bases from J, the junction kept 9 bases outside the gene matches. The germline V gene has CDR1 SEHNR and CDR2 FQNEAQ (reference sequence). CDR3 residues: CASSLRTGGLENTIYF. Here the CDR3 DNA reads TGTGCCAGCAGCCTCCGGACAGGGGGCCTGGAAAACACCATATATTTT. Supplemented by reference TRBV7-9 and TRBJ1-3, the full variable domain reads DTGVSQNPRHKITKRGQNVTFRCDPISEHNRLYWYRQTLGQGPEFLTYFQNEAQLEKSRLLSDRFSAERPKGSFSTLEIQRTEQGDSAMYLCASSLRTGGLENTIYFGEGSWLTVV.

V gene TRBV6-2 or TRBV6-3 combines with J gene TRBJ1-1, with 9 nucleotides matching TRBD1. The length of the CDR3 is 17 residues. Germline assignment: CDR1 MNHEY and CDR2 SVGEGT. The J segment lost 1 base and the V segment lost 5 bases, leaving 11 bases of the junction unmatched. The CDR3 loop is CASSDLPGQGPNTEAFF. The CDR3 DNA sequence: TGTGCCAGCAGTGATCTGCCGGGACAGGGCCCGAACACTGAAGCTTTCTTT.

This clone showed up just a few times. This chain links TRBV5-6 with TRBJ1-6, with D possibly TRBD1 on 6 matching bases. The CDR3 runs 12 residues. Germline CDR1 and CDR2: SGHDT and YYEEEE. V gave up 5 bases and J gave up 10 bases, with 10 bases separating them. DNA of the CDR3: TGTGCCAGCAGAATCAGGGGATCACCCCTCCACTTT. It translates to CASRIRGSPLHF.

V and J are TRBV27 and TRBJ2-7, with 9 bases identical to TRBD2. V lost 6 bases and J lost 6; bases outside the gene matches: 12. The CDR3 has 15 amino acids. The germline CDR1 and CDR2 sequences are MNHEY and SMNVEV (reference sequence). The CDR3 sequence: CASRFHPMTSGEQYF. The CDR3 coding sequence is TGTGCCAGCAGATTTCACCCGATGACTAGCGGCGAGCAGTACTTC.

The V and J genes are TRBV7-9 and TRBJ2-7; the D is unclear. Deletions cut 1 base from V and 7 bases from J, with 11 bases between. Germline V gives CDR1 SEHNR, CDR2 FQNEAQ (reference sequence). The CDR3 covers 13 residues. The DNA for the CDR3 is TGTGCCAGCAGCTTAGTGGGCGTAGGTGAGCAGTACTTC. Residues: CASSLVGVGEQYF.

The J gene is TRBJ2-3, the V gene TRBV7-2; 7 positions agree with TRBD2. The CDR3 has 12 residues. The ends lost 5 bases at V and 10 bases at J; junction bases unmatched: 6. Germline V gene data show CDR1 as SGHTA and CDR2 as FQGNSA. The CDR3 DNA reads as TGTGCCAGCAGCCTTGGACTAGTATCGCAGTATTTT. Translation gives CASSLGLVSQYF.

This chain joins TRBV14 and TRBJ2-7; TRBD1 might be the D (6 bases). The V gene lost 1 base and the J gene lost 10 bases, with 29 bases spanning the gap. Germline CDR1 and CDR2: SGHDN and FVKESK. The CDR3 extends over 18 amino acids. CDR3 DNA: TGTGCCAGCAGCCAAGGTTTCCCCTCCCAGGGGCTATCCTTGGTCCAGTACTTC. It specifies CASSQGFPSQGLSLVQYF.

In nucleotides, the CDR3 is TGTGCCACCAGCAGAGAGTTCGACAGGGTGACGGAGACCCAGTACTTC. It translates to CATSREFDRVTETQYF. The chain couples TRBV15 to TRBJ2-5; 7 nucleotides align to TRBD1. The CDR3 spans 16 residues. The V gene's germline CDR1 is LNHNV and CDR2 YYDKDF (reference sequence). Unmatched junction bases numbered 9, after V lost 0 bases and J lost 5 bases.

The gene calls are TRBV15 and TRBJ2-5; D gene uncertain. Trimming removed 2 bases from V and 3 bases from J, with 16 bases in between. From germline, CDR1 is LNHNV and CDR2 YYDKDF (reference sequence). The CDR3 sequence is 16 residues long. This CDR3 reads CATSRPTVSAKETQYF. As DNA, the CDR3 is TGTGCCACCAGCAGACCCACCGTCTCTGCGAAAGAGACCCAGTACTTC.

The chain couples TRBV28 to TRBJ2-1, with TRBD2 identical over 10 bases. The CDR3 is made up of 15 amino acids. The junction had 6 bases not matched to a gene; V was cut back by 6 bases and J by 4 bases. Germline assignment: CDR1 MDHEN and CDR2 SYDVKM. CDR3 sequence reads: CASSLAGEGYNEQFF. As DNA, the CDR3 is TGTGCCAGCAGCCTAGCGGGAGAAGGGTACAATGAGCAGTTCTTC.

In its sample, this clone was seen a few times. The chain carries TRBV7-2 and TRBJ2-7; perhaps TRBD1 as D (5 bases). This CDR3 has 15 residues. The germline V gene has CDR1 SGHTA and CDR2 FQGNSA. The V and J ends lost 1 base and 7 bases respectively, with 17 bases between them. The DNA of the CDR3 is TGTGCCAGCAGCTTAGGCAGGGTCACCGGTGGGGAGCAGTACTTC. Translating it yields CASSLGRVTGGEQYF.

This chain connects TRBV7-3 to TRBJ2-3, with 7 bases lining up with TRBD1. Germline CDR1 and CDR2: SGHTA and FQGTGA. V shed 5 bases and J 5 bases; nucleotides not matched to a gene: 10. The CDR3 has 15 residues. The CDR3 DNA is TGTGCCAGCAGCGAACAGGGGTCTGCGGGAGATACGCAGTATTTT. Its protein product is CASSEQGSAGDTQYF.

DNA of the CDR3: TGTGCCAGCAGCCGGATTTCGGGGAACACTGAAGCTTTCTTT. Translation: CASSRISGNTEAFF. The V gene is TRBV6-2 or TRBV6-3, the J gene TRBJ1-1; D is unclear. In germline, CDR1 is MNHEY, CDR2 SVGEGT. The germline V and J ends were trimmed by 6 bases and 1 base, with 12 bases remaining between them. This CDR3 region has 14 residues.

CDR3 loop: CASSSATTGVDYGYTF. Written as DNA, the CDR3 is TGCGCCAGCAGCTCCGCAACGACAGGGGTTGACTATGGCTACACCTTC. This sequence joins TRBV5-1 and TRBJ1-2; 8 bases are shared with TRBD1. The CDR3 is 16 amino acids. The germline V gene encodes CDR1 SGHRS and CDR2 YFSETQ. The V and J ends lost 3 bases and 3 bases, in that order; junction bases with no gene match: 10.

The V gene is TRBV14, the J gene TRBJ2-2; 7 positions agree with TRBD2. Per the germline V gene, CDR1 is SGHDN and CDR2 is FVKESK. This CDR3 contains 16 residues. Trimming removed 1 base from V and 1 base from J; junction bases left unmatched: 3. The CDR3 region is CASSQGLALNTGELFF. CDR3 sequence (DNA): TGTGCCAGCAGCCAAGGACTAGCCCTGAACACCGGGGAGCTGTTTTTT.

The DNA of the CDR3 is TGTGCCAGCAGTTACAGGTCGACAAAAATGAACACTGAAGCTTTCTTT. It is translated as CASSYRSTKMNTEAFF. V is TRBV6-5 and J is TRBJ1-1; D uncertain. Germline V gives CDR1 MNHEY, CDR2 SVGAGI. The CDR3 runs 16 residues. V lost 2 bases and J 0 bases, leaving 13 bases between the germline ends.